The 2 T cell receptor beta chains listed next were all sequenced from one sample in a study of identical twins. TCRdb ran MiXCR on the 5' RACE reads and lists one entry per CDR3 protein. The table lists 420,000 or so distinct CDR3 sequences, less than 20% of them singletons, with roughly 12% in the top ten. The sample was naive T cells sorted from blood. These receptors were collected from a man in his fifties or sixties in good health.

A single count supports this clonotype. The gene calls are TRBV2 and TRBJ2-7; 8 bases match TRBD1. Germline loops: CDR1 SNHLY, CDR2 FYNNEI. CDR3 length: 14 residues. The J segment lost 3 bases and the V segment lost 5 bases, leaving 6 bases of the junction unmatched. The CDR3 coding sequence is TGTGCCAGCAGTACTACCGGGACAGGCTACGAGCAGTACTTC. Translation: CASSTTGTGYEQYF.

This clonotype was picked up a small number of times. The J gene is TRBJ2-1, the V gene TRBV6-5; the D gene is possibly TRBD2 (5 bases). V gave up 2 bases and J gave up 2 bases, with 13 bases separating them. The CDR3 has 16 residues. Per the germline V gene, CDR1 is MNHEY and CDR2 is SVGAGI. The CDR3 DNA follows: TGTGCCAGCAGTTACAGAAGATCCGGGACCTACAATGAGCAGTTCTTC. Translation: CASSYRRSGTYNEQFF.